These T cell receptor beta chains were read from a single sample in a study of PD-L1 blockade in urothelial cancer. Assay used: immunoSEQ multiplex PCR; TCRdb lists only in-frame clones, some missing. Among about 37,000 clones listed, 70% to 85% were seen once. Source: PBMCs, taken around atezolizumab (anti-PD-L1) treatment. The source of these receptors is a man aged 60-69 years with urothelial cancer. Both conserved end residues are part of each CDR3. The order of the fields is D gene, clone size, J gene, V gene, CDR3 protein, CDR3 DNA. D genes are given only for firm matches. Expanded clones get a size class; other rows say once, few or many, or leave the size out.

>TRBD1|NA|TRBJ2-3|TRBV7-9
CASSSLMTGSTDTQYF
TGTGCCAGCAGCTCGCTGATGACAGGGAGCACAGATACGCAGTATTTT
>NA|NA|TRBJ1-6|TRBV6-1
CASKGDSYNSPLHF
TGTGCCAGCAAAGGGGACTCCTATAATTCACCCCTCCACTTT
>NA|NA|TRBJ1-6|TRBV30
CASESPYMGSSYNSPLHF
TGTGCCAGCGAAAGCCCATACATGGGGAGCTCCTATAATTCACCCCTCCACTTT
>TRBD1|once|TRBJ1-1|TRBV6-5
CASSSLDRGSEAFF
TGTGCCAGCAGTTCCCTAGACAGGGGCTCTGAAGCTTTCTTT
>TRBD2|NA|TRBJ2-2|TRBV5-1
CASSFSGGGTGELFF
TGCGCCAGCAGCTTCTCCGGGGGGGGCACTGGGGAGCTGTTTTTT
>TRBD2|once|TRBJ2-1|TRBV5-1
CASSLGSGTRGHNEQFF
TGCGCCAGCAGCTTAGGATCAGGGACTAGAGGGCACAATGAGCAGTTCTTC
>NA|NA|TRBJ1-5|TRBV11-3
CASSLADRGNQPQHF
TGTGCCAGCAGCTTAGCCGACAGAGGCAATCAGCCCCAGCATTTT
>TRBD1|NA|TRBJ1-1|TRBV29-1
CSVGQGNTEAFF
TGCAGCGTTGGACAGGGGAACACTGAAGCTTTCTTT
>TRBD1|NA|TRBJ1-5|TRBV19
CASTSDRGSDQPQHF
TGTGCCAGTACCTCGGACAGGGGGAGCGATCAGCCCCAGCATTTT
>TRBD2|NA|TRBJ2-7|TRBV6-1
CASRLAGPYEQYF
TGTGCCAGCCGACTAGCGGGGCCCTACGAGCAGTACTTC